Listed here are 28 T cell receptor beta chains from one sample, sequenced in a study of a mutant IDH1 vaccine in newly diagnosed glioma. As to time point: baseline, week 1 (first vaccination visit). Treatment described: pre-vaccination baseline after standard-of-care therapy. TCRdb keeps only in-frame clones here, not all; method: immunoSEQ multiplex PCR. This sample carries 45,000 to 70,000 clones, about nine tenths of them seen once, and the ten largest clones take 2.6%. Source: PBMCs, taken from a glioma patient treated with radiotherapy, temozolomide or both. These receptors were obtained from a man aged 50 or older with glioma.

The chain uses TRBV7-6 and TRBJ1-3, with D possibly matching TRBD1 (6 bases). The CDR3 is 16 amino acids. V was cut by 5 bases and J by 0 bases, with 14 bases left in between. Germline V CDR1 and CDR2: SGHVS, FNYEAQ. CDR3 protein: CASSVGQIYSGNTIYF. The CDR3 DNA reads TGTGCCAGCAGCGTCGGACAGATCTACTCTGGAAACACCATATATTTT. Variable domain in full (rest from reference TRBV7-6 and TRBJ1-3): GAGVSQSPRYKVTKRGQDVALRCDPISGHVSLYWYRQALGQGPEFLTYFNYEAQQDKSGLPNDRFSAERPEGSISTLTIQRTEQRDSAMYRCASSVGQIYSGNTIYFGEGSWLTVV.

V is TRBV7-9 and J is TRBJ2-5, with 10 bases matching TRBD1. Losses at the gene ends were 6 bases for V and 3 bases for J; bases not matched to a gene: 10. Per germline, CDR1 SEHNR and CDR2 FQNEAQ (reference sequence). The CDR3 is 16 amino acids. Here the CDR3 DNA reads TGTGCCAGCAGAACAAGAACCGGGACAGGGGAAGAGACCCAGTACTTC. Its translation: CASRTRTGTGEETQYF.

The J gene is TRBJ1-1, the V gene TRBV19, with unresolved D. V lost 7 bases to trimming and J lost 3 bases, with 21 bases between them. CDR1 is LNHDA and CDR2 is SQIVND in the germline V gene (reference sequence). This CDR3 is 16 amino acids long. The CDR3 sequence: CASKVVENAGYTEAFF. In DNA, the CDR3 is TGTGCCAGTAAGGTGGTGGAGAACGCGGGGTACACTGAAGCTTTCTTT.

J is TRBJ1-6 and V is TRBV27; D perhaps matches TRBD1 (5 bases). V was trimmed by 8 bases and J by 3 bases, leaving 11 bases between them. The CDR3 length is 14 residues. Germline loops: CDR1 MNHEY, CDR2 SMNVEV (reference sequence). The CDR3 reads CASGRQIYNSPLHF. The CDR3 DNA sequence: TGTGCCAGCGGAAGACAGATCTATAATTCACCCCTCCACTTT.

The J gene is TRBJ2-7, the V gene TRBV29-1; D is possibly TRBD1 (6 bases). The CDR3 loop spans 11 amino acids. The V gene lost 6 bases and the J gene lost 7 bases, with 13 bases spanning the gap. Germline lookup yields CDR1 SQVTM and CDR2 ANQGSEA. The CDR3 coding sequence is TGCAGCGTCCCGGACAGAAGGGAGCAGTACTTC. It encodes CSVPDRREQYF.

V gene TRBV28 combines with J gene TRBJ2-7, with 12 bases that match TRBD1. The J segment lost 1 base and the V segment lost 3 bases, leaving 7 bases of the junction unmatched. Germline CDR1 and CDR2: MDHEN and SYDVKM. The CDR3 loop spans 17 amino acids. CDR3 region: CASSFNLGQGASYEQYF. In DNA, the CDR3 is TGTGCCAGCAGTTTTAACCTGGGACAGGGGGCTTCCTACGAGCAGTACTTC.

The CDR3 is CASSTQDRASYEQYF. The CDR3 bases are TGTGCCAGCAGTACCCAGGACAGGGCCTCCTACGAGCAGTACTTC. V usage is TRBV28 and J usage is TRBJ2-7; 8 nucleotides align to TRBD1. The germline CDR1 and CDR2 sequences are MDHEN and SYDVKM. V lost 5 bases to trimming and J lost 0 bases; unmatched junction nucleotides: 6. The CDR3 is 15 amino acids.

The CDR3 loop is CASSGTSERETQYF. The CDR3 DNA follows: TGTGCCAGCTCCGGGACGTCCGAACGAGAGACCCAGTACTTC. The gene calls are TRBV19 and TRBJ2-5; perhaps D is TRBD1 or TRBD2 (5 bases each). The CDR3 runs 14 residues. Germline CDR1 reads LNHDA; CDR2 reads SQIVND (reference sequence). Deletions cut 9 bases from V and 4 bases from J, with 18 bases between.

J is TRBJ1-2 and V is TRBV5-1; D remains unclear. V was shortened by 0 bases and J by 7 bases, with 13 bases between the two germline ends. The CDR3 sequence is 14 residues long. Germline CDR1 reads SGHRS; CDR2 reads YFSETQ. Here the CDR3 DNA reads TGCGCCAGCAGCTTGGAGGACTCCCTTTTTGGCTACACCTTC. This translates into CASSLEDSLFGYTF.

The J gene is TRBJ1-4, the V gene TRBV4-1; 9 bases align to TRBD1. The CDR3 is 15 amino acids. J gave up 5 bases and V 4 bases, and 5 bases lay outside the gene matches. Germline V CDR1 and CDR2: MGHRA, YSYEKL. The CDR3 region is CASSPTGQGNEKLFF. In DNA, the CDR3 is TGCGCCAGCAGCCCGACGGGACAGGGAAATGAAAAACTGTTTTTT.

The gene calls are TRBV18 and TRBJ2-5, with TRBD1 as a possible D gene (6 bases). CDR1 is KGHSH and CDR2 is LQKENI in the germline V gene. V dropped 0 bases and J dropped 7 bases, with 15 bases sitting between them. The CDR3 extends over 15 amino acids. The CDR3 DNA reads TGTGCCAGCTCACCACCGCAACAGGGAATAACGACCCAGTACTTC. This gives the protein CASSPPQQGITTQYF.

V and J are TRBV7-2 and TRBJ2-7; no firm D call. CDR1 is SGHTA, CDR2 FQGNSA, per germline. V dropped 2 bases and J dropped 2 bases, with 16 bases sitting between them. The CDR3 sequence is 16 residues long. The CDR3 bases are TGTGCCAGCAGCTTATCTGCAGGCGCGGTAGCCTACGAGCAGTACTTC. Its translation: CASSLSAGAVAYEQYF.

This CDR3 reads CASSSPGRGYGYTF. DNA for the CDR3: TGTGCCAGCAGCTCACCGGGCCGTGGCTATGGCTACACCTTC. The V and J genes are TRBV27 and TRBJ1-2; D remains unclear. The CDR3 spans 14 residues. Germline values: CDR1 MNHEY, CDR2 SMNVEV (reference sequence). Trimming cost V 6 bases and J 4 bases, with 15 bases left between them.

The chain employs TRBV6-5 and TRBJ2-2; 8 bases line up with TRBD2. The CDR3 has 15 residues. V lost 6 bases to trimming and J lost 6 bases; unmatched junction nucleotides: 9. CDR1 is MNHEY and CDR2 is SVGAGI in the germline V gene. CDR3 residues: CASSGGLVGAGELFF. CDR3 DNA: TGTGCCAGCAGCGGGGGACTAGTGGGTGCCGGGGAGCTGTTTTTT.

This chain joins TRBV6-6 and TRBJ2-2; 9 bases line up with TRBD1. Germline CDR1 reads MNHNY; CDR2 reads SVGAGI (reference sequence). V was clipped by 5 bases and J by 13 bases; unmatched bases: 5. This CDR3 comprises 12 residues. CDR3 amino acids: CASSRTGVGLFF. CDR3 DNA: TGTGCCAGCAGTAGGACAGGGGTTGGGCTGTTTTTT.

The CDR3: CASSERDTQYF. CDR3 DNA: TGTGCCAGCAGTGAACGGGATACGCAGTATTTT. The V and J genes are TRBV2 and TRBJ2-3; unclear D gene. Germline V CDR1 and CDR2: SNHLY, FYNNEI. The CDR3 covers 11 residues. V dropped 2 bases and J dropped 6 bases, with 3 bases sitting between them.

This chain connects TRBV21-1 to TRBJ1-1; TRBD1, as called in the table, went unchecked against the DNA. TRBV21-1 constitutes a pseudogene. The CDR3 totals 13 residues. CDR3 in amino acids: CASSRTGNTEAFF. In nucleotides, the CDR3 is TGTGCCAGCAGCAGGACAGGGAACACTGAAGCTTTCTTT.

The chain couples TRBV7-9 to TRBJ1-4, with D unresolved. The germline V and J ends were trimmed by 8 bases and 8 bases, with 15 bases remaining between them. The CDR3 sequence is 13 residues long. CDR1 is SEHNR, CDR2 FQNEAQ, per germline (reference sequence). In DNA form, the CDR3 reads TGTGCCAGCTTTGACGGAATTCTCGAAAAACTGTTTTTT. Encoded protein: CASFDGILEKLFF.

The chain couples TRBV4-1 to TRBJ2-2, with 9 positions matching TRBD2. The CDR3 has 19 residues. V trimming: 1 base; J trimming: 4 bases; junction bases outside the gene matches: 13. The V gene's germline CDR1 is MGHRA and CDR2 YSYEKL. CDR3 region: CASSQVRLSRGGATGELFF. The CDR3 region has the DNA TGCGCCAGCAGCCAAGTGCGGCTTAGCCGCGGGGGGGCCACCGGGGAGCTGTTTTTT.

The CDR3 sequence is CASSLSLGYKETQYF. The CDR3 nucleotides read TGTGCCAGCAGTTTATCGTTGGGGTATAAAGAGACCCAGTACTTC. The chain joins TRBV27 to TRBJ2-5; D uncertain. The CDR3 is 15 amino acids. From germline, CDR1 is MNHEY and CDR2 SMNVEV (reference sequence). The V end lost 0 bases, the J end lost 3 bases, and 11 bases lay between the germline ends.

A single count supports this clone. The chain joins TRBV19 to TRBJ1-5; D call uncertain. Germline V gene data show CDR1 as LNHDA and CDR2 as SQIVND (reference sequence). Trimming took 3 bases from V and 4 from J, leaving 4 bases between them. The CDR3 length is 12 residues. The CDR3 sequence: CASSIPNQPQHF. The CDR3, as DNA: TGTGCCAGTAGTATCCCGAATCAGCCCCAGCATTTT.

The DNA for the CDR3 is TGTGCCAGCAGTGAGGGGATATTGAACACTGAAGCTTTCTTT. Its translation: CASSEGILNTEAFF. J is TRBJ1-1 and V is TRBV6-1, with D unresolved. Germline V gene sequence: CDR1 MNHNS, CDR2 SASEGT. Trimming removed 3 bases at V and 0 bases at J, with 8 bases between. This CDR3 contains 14 residues.

This clone has just one count. The rearrangement links TRBV7-9 to TRBJ2-1; TRBD2 aligns across 11 bases. This CDR3 is built from 17 residues. V dropped 4 bases and J dropped 5; count of bases not matched to a gene: 10. The V gene's germline CDR1 is SEHNR and CDR2 FQNEAQ (reference sequence). The DNA for the CDR3 is TGTGCCAGCAGCTCGACTAGCGGGACGCCGCCGAACAATGAGCAGTTCTTC. Translating gives CASSSTSGTPPNNEQFF.

The chain recombines TRBV2 with TRBJ1-5; maybe TRBD1 (6 bases). The CDR3 is 14 amino acids. The germline CDR1 and CDR2 sequences are SNHLY and FYNNEI. Trimming left V 4 bases short and J 4 bases short, with 11 bases between. Here the CDR3 reads CASSGQVRNQPQHF. The CDR3 bases are TGTGCCAGCAGTGGACAGGTAAGGAATCAGCCCCAGCATTTT. The whole variable domain, remainder taken from reference TRBV2 and TRBJ1-5, is EPEVTQTPSHQVTQMGQEVILRCVPISNHLYFYWYRQILGQKVEFLVSFYNNEISEKSEIFDDQFSVERPDGSNFTLKIRSTKLEDSAMYFCASSGQVRNQPQHFGDGTRLSIL.

This clone was recorded once. V gene TRBV2 combines with J gene TRBJ1-2; TRBD1 aligns across 9 bases. The CDR3 consists of 15 residues. Trimming at V came to 7 bases and at J to 7 bases, leaving 13 bases not matched to a gene. Germline V lookup: CDR1 SNHLY, CDR2 FYNNEI. The CDR3 is CASNPGTGTAGGYTF. The CDR3 nucleotides are TGTGCCAGCAACCCCGGGACAGGGACGGCTGGTGGCTACACCTTC.

The chain links TRBV6-4 to TRBJ1-6; D uncertain. The CDR3 loop spans 14 amino acids. The V and J ends lost 3 bases and 9 bases respectively, with 12 bases between them. In germline, CDR1 is MRHNA, CDR2 SNTAGT. CDR3 protein: CASSERAAGSPLHF. The CDR3 DNA is TGTGCCAGCAGTGAAAGGGCCGCAGGTTCACCCCTCCACTTT.

The chain employs TRBV18 and TRBJ2-5; no clear D. The CDR3 length is 12 residues. Germline V gives CDR1 KGHSH, CDR2 LQKENI. Between the trimmed V and J ends, which lost 5 bases and 2 bases, there was a span of 6 bases. The CDR3 bases are TGTGCCAGCTCAGCTAATCAAGAGACCCAGTACTTC. Its protein product is CASSANQETQYF.

The chain uses TRBV19 and TRBJ1-5, with D possibly TRBD1 on 5 matching bases. The germline V and J ends were trimmed by 5 bases and 3 bases, with 14 bases remaining between them. CDR3 length: 15 residues. Germline assignment: CDR1 LNHDA and CDR2 SQIVND (reference sequence). The CDR3 DNA reads as TGTGCCAGTAGTGCCTCCCAGGGAAACAATCAGCCCCAGCATTTT. Its protein product is CASSASQGNNQPQHF.